Below are 29 T cell receptor beta chains sequenced from a single sample in a study of vaccination and CD4 T cells after COVID-19. Treatment here: 10-day PBMC culture with coronavirus spike peptide pools or control peptides (ViraFEST assay). The antigens these receptors bind are not known. Researchers used the Oncomine TCR Beta short-read assay to sequence DNA from cultured CD4+ T cells. Each CDR3 protein is one row after TCRdb ran MiXCR on the PCR reads. The sample lists more than 11,000 distinct CDR3 sequences; 25% to 30% were seen once. Sequenced material: CD4+ T cells from blood, cultured in vitro, taken before SARS-CoV-2 vaccination. The receptors derive from a human donor who received a COVID-19 vaccine.

The V call is TRBV27, the J call TRBJ2-7; D is uncertain. This CDR3 has 15 amino acids. Trimming shortened V by 0 bases and J by 0 bases, and 9 bases separated the two germline ends. CDR1 and CDR2 from the germline V gene are MNHEY and SMNVEV (reference sequence). CDR3 loop: CASSLSYSHSYEQYF. CDR3 coding DNA: TGTGCCAGCAGTTTATCCTACAGTCACTCCTACGAGCAGTACTTC.

This clonotype has only a few counts. The chain employs TRBV6-1 and TRBJ1-3, with TRBD1 as a possible D gene (5 bases). The CDR3 is 15 amino acids. The germline gives CDR1 MNHNS, CDR2 SASEGT. Trimming left V 6 bases short and J 9 bases short, with 21 bases between. CDR3 region: CASRLSGTGHGTIYF. For the CDR3, the DNA is TGTGCCAGCAGGTTATCCGGGACGGGTCATGGCACCATATATTTT.

The chain employs TRBV10-1 and TRBJ2-7; a possible D gene is TRBD1 (6 bases). Germline loops: CDR1 WNHNN, CDR2 SYGVQD (reference sequence). V lost 5 bases and J 6 bases, leaving 14 bases between the germline ends. CDR3 length: 13 residues. The CDR3 reads CASSRRGVSEQYF. The CDR3, as DNA: TGCGCCAGCAGTCGCAGGGGAGTTAGCGAGCAGTACTTC.

The V gene is TRBV2, the J gene TRBJ2-6; 8 bases agree with TRBD1. This CDR3 spans 14 amino acids. With V trimmed by 6 bases and J by 2 bases, 0 bases remained unmatched. The germline V gene encodes CDR1 SNHLY and CDR2 FYNNEI. The CDR3 protein is CASRTGAGANVLTF. The CDR3 coding sequence is TGTGCCAGCAGGACAGGGGCTGGGGCCAACGTCCTGACTTTC.

This chain connects TRBV20-1 to TRBJ1-6; 7 bases fit TRBD1. CDR1 and CDR2 (germline): DFQATT, SNEGSKA (reference sequence). The V gene end was trimmed by 4 bases and the J gene end by 9 bases; junction bases not matched to a gene: 6. CDR3 size: 13 residues. The CDR3 DNA is TGCAGTGCTAAACAGACAGGGTTTTCACCCCTCCACTTT. Its protein is CSAKQTGFSPLHF.

This clonotype was counted between two and nine times. The V call is TRBV7-2, the J call TRBJ1-2; no reliable D call. CDR3 length: 13 amino acids. V lost 3 bases, J lost 8 bases, and 13 bases lay in between. Germline V gene data show CDR1 as SGHTA and CDR2 as FQGNSA. CDR3: CASSFRQSGGYTF. CDR3 nucleotide sequence: TGTGCCAGCAGCTTTAGGCAGAGCGGGGGCTACACCTTC. The full variable domain, completed using reference TRBV7-2 and TRBJ1-2, is GAGVSQSPSNKVTEKGKDVELRCDPISGHTALYWYRQSLGQGLEFLIYFQGNSAPDKSGLPSDRFSAERTGGSVSTLTIQRTQQEDSAVYLCASSFRQSGGYTFGSGTRLTVV.

The chain links TRBV10-3 to TRBJ2-2; possible D gene TRBD1, 6 bases. Germline CDR1 ENHRY, CDR2 SYGVKD. This CDR3 comprises 11 residues. Trimming removed 11 bases from V and 7 bases from J, with 11 bases in between. CDR3 sequence: CASGTIGELFF. The CDR3 nucleotides are TGTGCCTCAGGGACAATCGGGGAGCTGTTTTTT.

This clonotype has more than one count but fewer than ten. The DNA of the CDR3 is TGTGCCAGTAGAGTCGTGGGGAGAGAGACCCAGTACTTC. It yields the protein CASRVVGRETQYF. This sequence joins TRBV19 and TRBJ2-5; perhaps TRBD2 as D (5 bases). The CDR3 spans 13 residues. Germline CDR1 and CDR2: LNHDA and SQIVND (reference sequence). Trimming left V 6 bases short and J 4 bases short, with 12 bases between.

This clonotype was seen a few times. The chain recombines TRBV15 with TRBJ1-1; D gene unclear. Germline CDR1 reads LNHNV; CDR2 reads YYDKDF (reference sequence). This CDR3 contains 13 residues. V dropped 0 bases and J dropped 7 bases, with 9 bases sitting between them. The CDR3 region has the DNA TGTGCCACCAGCAGAGATCCGAACCGTGAAGCTTTCTTT. It is translated as CATSRDPNREAFF.

Only a few counts were recorded for this clonotype. The V and J genes are TRBV3-1 and TRBJ2-7; possibly TRBD2 for D (7 bases). There are 15 residues in the CDR3. The germline V gene has CDR1 LGHDT and CDR2 YNNKEL (reference sequence). V gave up 3 bases and J gave up 3 bases, with 15 bases separating them. CDR3 coding DNA: TGTGCCAGCAGCCAGCGAGGGGGGGGACTCTACGAGCAGTACTTC. Its translation is CASSQRGGGLYEQYF.

This clonotype appeared a few times. J is TRBJ2-6 and V is TRBV6-1; D is unclear. Germline V gene lookup returns CDR1 MNHNS and CDR2 SASEGT. Trimming left V 7 bases short and J 4 bases short, with 8 bases between. The CDR3 extends over 13 amino acids. The CDR3 sequence is CASTSTGANVLTF. In DNA form, the CDR3 reads TGTGCCAGCACCAGCACAGGGGCCAACGTCCTGACTTTC.

Concerning this clonotype: The conserved phenylalanine or tryptophan is not found at the CDR3 terminus, so this likely reflects a read error. This chain uses TRBV2 with TRBJ1-2; no definite D call. The V end lost 6 bases, the J end lost 1 base, and 12 bases lay between the germline ends. The CDR3 is made up of 14 amino acids. CDR1 is SNHLY, CDR2 FYNNEI, per germline. CDR3 bases: TGTGCCAGCAGGCAAGGACGGGTTAACTATGGCTACACCTCC. It encodes CASRQGRVNYGYTS.

V is TRBV7-6 and J is TRBJ1-2; weak D call: TRBD1 (6 bases). The germline gives CDR1 SGHVS, CDR2 FNYEAQ. The CDR3 extends over 15 amino acids. Deletions cut 5 bases from V and 10 bases from J, with 23 bases between. CDR3 DNA sequence: TGTGCCAGCAGCCCCTGGGGGCAGGGGCTACTCCCCTACACCTTC. This gives the protein CASSPWGQGLLPYTF. Filled out from reference TRBV7-6 and TRBJ1-2, the complete variable domain reads GAGVSQSPRYKVTKRGQDVALRCDPISGHVSLYWYRQALGQGPEFLTYFNYEAQQDKSGLPNDRFSAERPEGSISTLTIQRTEQRDSAMYRCASSPWGQGLLPYTFGSGTRLTVV.

This clonotype was picked up a small number of times. The chain uses TRBV19 and TRBJ2-1; D is unresolved. This CDR3 comprises 16 residues. Trimming removed 3 bases from V and 0 bases from J, with 12 bases in between. CDR1 and CDR2 from the germline V gene are LNHDA and SQIVND (reference sequence). The CDR3 sequence is CASSIAAVTSYNEQFF. The DNA for the CDR3 is TGTGCCAGTAGTATCGCGGCGGTCACCTCCTACAATGAGCAGTTCTTC.

The chain couples TRBV30 to TRBJ2-3; TRBD1 matches at 8 bases. The CDR3 loop spans 13 amino acids. J lost 5 bases, V lost 8 bases, and 9 bases had no gene match. Germline loops: CDR1 GTSNPN, CDR2 SVGIG (reference sequence). The CDR3 DNA follows: TGTGCCGCCTCAGGGGGCCGGGGAGATACGCAGTATTTT. Its translation is CAASGGRGDTQYF.

The rearrangement joins TRBV20-1 to TRBJ2-1; 10 nucleotides match TRBD1. This CDR3 spans 15 amino acids. V was clipped by 5 bases and J by 4 bases; unmatched bases: 8. CDR1 DFQATT and CDR2 SNEGSKA come from the germline V gene (reference sequence). CDR3 nucleotides: TGCAGTGCTGATTTACCGGGACAGGGGTACAATGAGCAGTTCTTC. Protein: CSADLPGQGYNEQFF.

This clonotype was observed a handful of times. This rearrangement joins TRBV19 to TRBJ1-2; no firm D call. Germline CDR1 is LNHDA and CDR2 is SQIVND (reference sequence). This CDR3 has 15 residues. V was clipped by 7 bases and J by 5 bases, with 20 bases between them. This chain's CDR3 is CASISSDRWEYGYTF. The CDR3 DNA reads as TGTGCCAGTATCTCTTCTGATCGTTGGGAGTATGGCTACACCTTC.

This chain joins TRBV19 and TRBJ2-7, with 11 bases lining up with TRBD1. The CDR3 covers 14 residues. CDR1 is LNHDA and CDR2 is SQIVND in the germline V gene (reference sequence). The V gene end was trimmed by 5 bases and the J gene end by 7 bases; junction bases not matched to a gene: 7. Here the CDR3 DNA reads TGTGCCAGTAGTGTCCGGGACAGGGGGAGTGAGCAGTACTTC. Translating gives CASSVRDRGSEQYF.

The chain recombines TRBV11-3 with TRBJ2-1; TRBD1 matches 7 bases. Germline CDR1 SGHNT, CDR2 YENEEA. Trimming took 7 bases from V and 4 from J; bases not matched to a gene: 10. This CDR3 spans 15 amino acids. Here the CDR3 reads CASTLGTATYNEQFF. The CDR3 DNA sequence: TGTGCCAGCACCCTTGGGACAGCAACTTACAATGAGCAGTTCTTC.

This sequence joins TRBV7-7 and TRBJ2-1, with 13 bases that match TRBD2. Trimming at V came to 5 bases and at J to 5 bases, leaving 3 bases not matched to a gene. The CDR3 loop spans 15 amino acids. Germline V CDR1 and CDR2: SSHAT, FNYEAQ (reference sequence). CDR3 DNA sequence: TGTGCCAGCAGCCCGGGACTAGCGGGGAACAATGAGCAGTTCTTC. This translates into CASSPGLAGNNEQFF.

The chain has TRBV15 and TRBJ2-6; 8 bases align to TRBD1. Germline V gives CDR1 LNHNV, CDR2 YYDKDF (reference sequence). Unmatched junction bases numbered 7, after V lost 3 bases and J lost 3 bases. This CDR3 has 17 residues. CDR3 nucleotides: TGTGCCACCAGCAGGCACCTACAGGGGGTTGGGGCCAACGTCCTGACTTTC. It codes for CATSRHLQGVGANVLTF.

This clonotype was seen more than once but under ten times. This chain uses TRBV15 with TRBJ2-7, with 7 positions matching TRBD2. This CDR3 spans 15 amino acids. Per the germline V gene, CDR1 is LNHNV and CDR2 is YYDKDF (reference sequence). Germline trimming cut 3 bases from V and 5 bases from J; bases unmatched to any gene: 10. CDR3 sequence reads: CATSSDQRAGNEQYF. The DNA for the CDR3 is TGTGCCACCAGCAGTGACCAACGAGCGGGGAACGAGCAGTACTTC.

V gene TRBV18 combines with J gene TRBJ1-1; D call uncertain. CDR1 and CDR2 (germline): KGHSH, LQKENI. V lost 5 bases, J lost 4 bases, and 14 bases lay in between. This CDR3 region has 14 residues. The CDR3 nucleotides read TGTGCCAGCTCATCCAAACCTTGGGGCACTGAAGCTTTCTTT. Its translation is CASSSKPWGTEAFF.

The chain has TRBV5-1 and TRBJ2-3; TRBD1 matches at 9 bases. The germline V gene encodes CDR1 SGHRS and CDR2 YFSETQ. The CDR3 is made up of 17 amino acids. J gave up 4 bases and V 4 bases, and 13 bases lay outside the gene matches. DNA for the CDR3: TGCGCCAGCAGCATATCCGGGACAGGGCGTCCCCCAGATACGCAGTATTTT. Protein product: CASSISGTGRPPDTQYF.

The chain employs TRBV5-4 and TRBJ2-5; D not certain. Germline V gene data show CDR1 as SGHNT and CDR2 as YYREEE (reference sequence). Deletions cut 3 bases from V and 0 bases from J, with 15 bases between. CDR3 length: 16 amino acids. CDR3 amino acids: CASSSEVGNHQETQYF. CDR3 sequence (DNA): TGTGCCAGCAGCTCCGAGGTAGGGAACCACCAAGAGACCCAGTACTTC.

This clonotype has a handful of counts. This chain connects TRBV19 to TRBJ1-5; maybe TRBD1 (6 bases). This CDR3 region has 16 residues. In germline, CDR1 is LNHDA, CDR2 SQIVND (reference sequence). V dropped 4 bases and J dropped 1 base, with 14 bases sitting between them. The CDR3 region has the DNA TGTGCCAGTAGTACCTCAGGGGCTAGCAGCAATCAGCCCCAGCATTTT. Amino acid sequence: CASSTSGASSNQPQHF.

This sequence joins TRBV7-8 and TRBJ1-2; unclear D gene. Trimming stripped 1 base from V and 2 bases from J, with 5 bases between. The germline V gene encodes CDR1 SGHVS and CDR2 FQNEAQ. The CDR3 loop spans 13 amino acids. DNA for the CDR3: TGTGCCAGCAGCTTAGATGGGAACTATGGCTACACCTTC. Encoded protein: CASSLDGNYGYTF. Using reference TRBV7-8 and TRBJ1-2 for the parts outside the CDR3, the full variable domain is GAGVSQSPRYKVAKRGQDVALRCDPISGHVSLFWYQQALGQGPEFLTYFQNEAQLDKSGLPSDRFFAERPEGSVSTLKIQRTQQEDSAVYLCASSLDGNYGYTFGSGTRLTVV.

This sequence joins TRBV11-2 and TRBJ2-3, with 9 bases matching TRBD2. Germline V gene sequence: CDR1 SGHAT, CDR2 FQNNGV. V lost 2 bases, J lost 6 bases, and 15 bases stayed unmatched. The length of the CDR3 is 18 residues. As DNA, the CDR3 is TGTGCCAGCAGCTTACGCCCCTTACGTAGCGGGGGTGGTGATACGCAGTATTTT. Residues: CASSLRPLRSGGGDTQYF.

The chain joins TRBV14 to TRBJ2-7; tentatively, D is TRBD1 (7 bases). V lost 4 bases to trimming and J lost 4 bases, with 23 bases between them. CDR1 SGHDN and CDR2 FVKESK come from the germline V gene. The CDR3 is 17 amino acids. CDR3 loop: CASSPLTRRGQLYEQYF. The CDR3 DNA reads as TGTGCCAGCAGCCCTCTTACCCGGAGGGGGCAATTGTACGAGCAGTACTTC.